This TCR beta chain was found in a study of T cells after posttransplantation cyclophosphamide. A marrow graft followed busulfan-fludarabine conditioning, with cyclophosphamide on days +3 and +4. TCRdb's table, derived via immunoSEQ multiplex PCR, lists solely in-frame clones and lacks some. The data show around 6,000 clones, with under 90% seen just once and 2.5% to 3.5% held by the top ten. The V and J ends lost 6 bases and 7 bases, in that order; junction bases with no gene match: 14. Germline-derived CDR1 and CDR2 are SNHLY and FYNNEI. This CDR3 has 15 residues. With respect to this clone: Its target is unknown.

Study-wide results and caveats: Recipient CMV seropositivity and CMV reactivation strongly tracked TRB clonality. Skin or GI-infiltrating T cells shared few TRB sequences with blood. Donor-recipient repertoire similarity was low at 1-2 months, rising over year one.

The sequences come from CD4+ T cells sorted from blood, collected approximately 380 days after allogeneic stem cell transplant with posttransplant cyclophosphamide. V usage is TRBV2 and J usage is TRBJ1-2; 7 nucleotides line up with TRBD1. The receptor's source is a male patient aged 45-60 years who received an allogeneic stem cell transplant from a related donor and was CMV-positive. These T cells may partly come from the graft donor. The CDR3, as DNA: TGTGCCAGCAGCCCGGGACAGTCCCTTAGGGGTGGCTACACCTTC. This gives the protein CASSPGQSLRGGYTF.